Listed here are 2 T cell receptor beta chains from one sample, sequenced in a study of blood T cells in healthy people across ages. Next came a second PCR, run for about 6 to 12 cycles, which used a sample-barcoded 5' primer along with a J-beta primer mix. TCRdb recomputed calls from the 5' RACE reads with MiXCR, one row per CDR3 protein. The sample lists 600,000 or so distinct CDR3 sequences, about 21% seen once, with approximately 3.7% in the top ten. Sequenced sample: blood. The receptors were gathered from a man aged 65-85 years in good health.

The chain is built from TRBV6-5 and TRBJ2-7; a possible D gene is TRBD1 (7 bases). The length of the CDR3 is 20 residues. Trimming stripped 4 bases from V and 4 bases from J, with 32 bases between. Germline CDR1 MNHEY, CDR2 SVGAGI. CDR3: CASSSDRASLTTGRIYEQYF. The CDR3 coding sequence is TGTGCCAGCAGTTCAGACAGGGCCTCCCTAACTACCGGGAGAATTTACGAGCAGTACTTC.

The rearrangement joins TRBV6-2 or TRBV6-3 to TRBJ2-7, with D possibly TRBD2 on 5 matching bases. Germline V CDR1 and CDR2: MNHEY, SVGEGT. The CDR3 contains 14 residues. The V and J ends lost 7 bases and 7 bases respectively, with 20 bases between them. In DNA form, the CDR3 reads TGTGCCAGCATCCTCGTAGGTTCGGGGAGTGAGCAGTACTTC. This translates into CASILVGSGSEQYF.